This TCR beta chain was identified during a study of early stage breast cancer tumors (dated by TCRdb to about 2017). About the full investigation: Of the approximately 15 invasive breast tumors, approximately 11 were found to be estrogen receptor-positive, progesterone receptor-positive and HER2-negative. About 65% of the 12 ER+/PR+/HER2- tumors were invasive ductal carcinomas, while the other four were invasive lobular carcinomas. On average, each sample had roughly 9.7-fold read coverage. Across all samples, 2 million to 3 million templates representing about 1,100,000 unique clonotypes were detected. The full study reports these points: Enriched TCRB sequences shared across patients were mostly commonly generated sequences, unlikely to play an important role in the tumor microenvironment. Chain pairing and functional markers such as CD4, CD8 and FOXP3 were not captured by bulk genomic DNA sequencing of unsorted cells. Repertoires from blood and normal breast were more alike than repertoires from blood and tumor, and in 14 of 16 patients, comparing each tissue with blood separated tumor from normal. Compared with adjacent normal breast tissue, tumors had higher clonality and approximately 2.5-fold greater T cell density. Because the cohort was small, analysis by tumor subtype was not possible.

Each sample was amplified as two independent genomic DNA replicates: approximately 0.5 ug for blood and approximately 1.5 ug for tumor or normal breast. Following the manufacturer's instructions, the ImmunoSeq Intro kit was used to carry out TCRB sequencing on genomic DNA. For absolute quantification, the roughly 32-cycle multiplex PCR included proprietary primers along with spike-in control sequences. Single-end 150-bp reads were used to sequence an 87-bp fragment covering the CDR3 and the flanking V and J genes. Seven samples, with two replicates for each sample, were multiplexed per lane of an Illumina MiSeq using version 3.0 chemistry. The source study handled its data this way. The vendor's proprietary pipeline handled the raw data processing, merging both replicates into a single result for each sample. To define clonotypes, the study grouped productive rearrangements that shared the V-gene family, CDR3 amino acid sequence and J-gene segment. Clonality was computed as 1 minus the normalized Shannon entropy (Pielou evenness) of TCRB abundances. T cell density was estimated by dividing total templates by the number of input cells inferred from the DNA input amount. Recon was used with default parameters to estimate total repertoire diversity and clonality. Tumor-enriched clonotypes were defined as having over 0.1% abundance in tumor and at least 32-fold higher abundance than in normal breast. TCRdb provides this immuneACCESS table in a form limited to in-frame rearrangements. Some clones are lacking; in checked studies, under half of them reflect an unresolved V gene, and why the rest are absent is not known. That table supplies the V and J calls and clone size; D and trimming were determined from the DNA. This sample gives about 50,000 clones in total; approximately 80% of them show up just once. Around 1.3% of the sample goes to the ten largest clones.

The germline V gene provides CDR1 SGHVS and CDR2 FQNEAQ. V is shortened by 5 bases, J by 8 bases, and the region joining them spans 15 bases. The CDR3 covers 13 residues, taking in both the cysteine and the phenylalanine. The only DNA kept is the CDR3, 39 bases in frame from the first base. The study profiled bulk TCR beta-chain repertoires in matched peripheral blood, tumor and adjacent normal breast tissue taken from over 15 patients with early-stage breast cancer. Before surgery, whole blood (about 5-10 mL) was collected into EDTA tubes and processed within 2 hours. Peripheral blood mononuclear cells were isolated by Ficoll-Paque centrifugation in SepMate-50 tubes. PBMCs were cryopreserved in around 90% FBS with approximately 10% DMSO in aliquots of roughly 1.8 to 4.5 million cells and stored in liquid nitrogen. The Qiagen AllPrep DNA/RNA Mini kit was used for genomic DNA extraction. As to this clone: Its recognized antigen is unknown. There are no base qualities to consult, and no much larger clone falls within one base.

Recombination connected TRBV7-8 to TRBJ1-2; the D gene is perhaps TRBD1, on 6 matching bases. This sequence was found in a person aged 45-60 years with breast cancer. Sequencing was carried out using blood. CDR3 region: CASSQGSGIGYTF. The sequenced DNA is TGTGCCAGCAGCCAGGGGTCAGGGATCGGCTACACCTTC.